The clone carrying this T cell receptor beta chain was found a few times. What it binds is not known. CDR1 and CDR2 from the germline V gene are MNHEY and SVGEGT. The CDR3 consists of 15 residues. Trimming took off 0 bases at V and 2 bases at J, with 7 bases between the two ends. This specimen belongs to a study of T cells after yellow fever vaccination. Points from the study as a whole: Some clonotypes, a small share, were shared between CD4 and CD8 compartments. Abundant clonotypes from the bulk population could get into FACS-sorted repertoires as contaminants. Subsequent booster samples again held most clones from primary vaccination (around 96% CD4, 85% to 90% CD8).

Via MiXCR, TCRdb re-called the 5' RACE reads, giving one row per CDR3 protein. The repertoire holds 500,000 to 700,000 distinct CDR3 sequences, with about 19% as singletons. This TCR derives from a man aged 25 to 40 who received the YFV17D yellow fever vaccine. The sample consisted of PBMCs, taken 15 days after the yellow fever booster vaccination. The chain links TRBV6-2 or TRBV6-3 to TRBJ2-2, with D maybe TRBD1 (5 bases). Here the CDR3 DNA reads TGTGCCAGCAGTTACTCGACAGCCAACACCGGGGAGCTGTTTTTT. Its protein product is CASSYSTANTGELFF.